These 30 T cell receptor beta chains share one sample of origin, sequenced in a study of cytomegalovirus exposure and HLA in healthy donors. PCR employed 60 Vbeta and 13 Jbeta primers. TCRdb's table, derived via immunoSEQ multiplex PCR, lists solely in-frame clones and lacks some. Of approximately 300,000 clones listed, roughly four fifths are singletons. The source material was PBMCs. The receptors shown here come from a woman in her thirties or forties in good health and CMV-seropositive.

The chain carries TRBV11-3 and TRBJ2-4; D uncertain. V lost 2 bases, J lost 0 bases, and 8 bases lay in between. The germline CDR1 and CDR2 sequences are SGHNT and YENEEA. The CDR3 is made up of 15 amino acids. Here the CDR3 DNA reads TGTGCCAGCAGCTTACAGACACTAGCCAAAAACATTCAGTACTTC. Residues: CASSLQTLAKNIQYF.

The V call is TRBV13, the J call TRBJ1-4; 7 nucleotides match TRBD1. Germline loops: CDR1 PRHDT, CDR2 FYEKMQ (reference sequence). This CDR3 contains 14 residues. The J segment lost 4 bases and the V segment lost 4 bases, leaving 3 bases of the junction unmatched. The CDR3 DNA sequence: TGTGCCAGCAGCTCAGACAGGGTTAATGAAAAACTGTTTTTT. It translates to CASSSDRVNEKLFF.

The genes are TRBV5-1 and TRBJ2-7, with D perhaps TRBD1 (5 bases). The CDR3 extends over 14 amino acids. Germline-derived CDR1 and CDR2 are SGHRS and YFSETQ. The V end was cut by 1 base, the J end by 3 bases, with 11 bases between. The CDR3 protein is CASSLQGDLYEQYF. Written as DNA, the CDR3 is TGCGCCAGCAGCTTGCAAGGGGATCTCTACGAGCAGTACTTC.

The rearrangement joins TRBV19 to TRBJ2-1; 11 nucleotides agree with TRBD2. Germline CDR1 and CDR2: LNHDA and SQIVND (reference sequence). V trimming: 6 bases; J trimming: 9 bases; junction bases outside the gene matches: 13. CDR3 length: 16 amino acids. The CDR3 loop reads CASSDLNWLAGGEQFF. The CDR3 DNA reads TGTGCCAGTAGCGATCTTAATTGGCTAGCGGGAGGTGAGCAGTTCTTC.

This sequence joins TRBV5-1 and TRBJ2-7; 13 bases agree with TRBD2. The CDR3 has 16 amino acids. The trim removed 1 base at V and 4 bases at J, leaving 5 bases unmatched. Germline V gene data show CDR1 as SGHRS and CDR2 as YFSETQ. The CDR3 here is CASSLRGTSGEYEQYF. The DNA for the CDR3 is TGCGCCAGCAGCTTGCGGGGGACTAGCGGGGAGTACGAGCAGTACTTC.

The gene calls are TRBV27 and TRBJ2-7; 12 bases line up with TRBD2. V shed 4 bases, J shed 3 bases, and the junction held 7 bases outside the gene matches. This CDR3 region has 16 residues. Germline loops: CDR1 MNHEY, CDR2 SMNVEV (reference sequence). CDR3: CASSSPGTSGRYEQYF. CDR3 bases: TGTGCCAGCAGTTCCCCCGGGACTAGCGGGCGCTACGAGCAGTACTTC.

This clone was recorded only once. The rearrangement links TRBV7-2 to TRBJ2-7; 8 nucleotides agree with TRBD2. The CDR3 has 16 residues. V gave up 5 bases and J gave up 0 bases; unmatched junction bases: 9. CDR1 and CDR2 (germline): SGHTA, FQGNSA. The CDR3 DNA reads TGTGCCAGCAGCCCATCCTTACTAGCGGCCTCCTACGAGCAGTACTTC. It encodes CASSPSLLAASYEQYF.

V usage is TRBV27 and J usage is TRBJ1-3, with 8 positions matching TRBD1. The CDR3 sequence is 15 residues long. The V and J ends lost 4 bases and 4 bases, in that order; junction bases with no gene match: 6. CDR1 is MNHEY and CDR2 is SMNVEV in the germline V gene (reference sequence). The CDR3: CASSSRTGPGNTIYF. In DNA form, the CDR3 reads TGTGCCAGCAGTTCCCGGACAGGGCCGGGAAACACCATATATTTT.

The chain combines TRBV19 with TRBJ2-2, with D hard to call. V dropped 1 base and J dropped 0 bases, with 9 bases sitting between them. Germline loops: CDR1 LNHDA, CDR2 SQIVND (reference sequence). This CDR3 region has 16 residues. The CDR3 DNA is TGTGCCAGTAGTATAGCCGGTACCCCGAACACCGGGGAGCTGTTTTTT. Its translation: CASSIAGTPNTGELFF.

The chain has TRBV19 and TRBJ1-5; perhaps TRBD1 as D (6 bases). The CDR3 spans 16 residues. Germline CDR1 reads LNHDA; CDR2 reads SQIVND (reference sequence). Trimming shortened V by 6 bases and J by 3 bases, and 18 bases separated the two germline ends. The CDR3 is CASRRVGGADNQPQHF. In nucleotides, the CDR3 is TGTGCCAGTAGACGAGTAGGGGGGGCCGACAATCAGCCCCAGCATTTT.

This clone came up a few times. The chain has TRBV7-2 and TRBJ2-7; 7 positions match TRBD2. CDR1 and CDR2 (germline): SGHTA, FQGNSA. V dropped 5 bases and J dropped 2; count of bases not matched to a gene: 6. This CDR3 is 14 amino acids long. In nucleotides, the CDR3 is TGTGCCAGCAGCGTGGGACTACAAGCCTACGAGCAGTACTTC. Protein: CASSVGLQAYEQYF.

V usage is TRBV21-1 and J usage is TRBJ1-1; the table's D gene call, TRBD1, was not cross checked with the DNA. TRBV21-1 is a listed pseudogene. The CDR3 is 18 residues long. CDR3 sequence (DNA): TGTGCCAGCAGCATTAACAGGGGGGGGAAATTTCCAGGCACTGAAGCTTTCTTT. It specifies CASSINRGGKFPGTEAFF.

The rearrangement joins TRBV19 to TRBJ2-2; tentatively, D is TRBD2 (6 bases). CDR3 length: 16 residues. Between the trimmed V and J ends, which lost 5 bases and 6 bases, there was a span of 19 bases. In germline, CDR1 is LNHDA, CDR2 SQIVND (reference sequence). For the CDR3, the DNA is TGTGCCAGTAGTTCCGGGACTCCCACGGGTTCCGGGGAGCTGTTTTTT. Translating it yields CASSSGTPTGSGELFF.

The chain combines TRBV7-7 with TRBJ2-7; D is uncertain. The CDR3 has 15 residues. Trimming stripped 2 bases from V and 2 bases from J, with 13 bases between. CDR1 and CDR2 (germline): SSHAT, FNYEAQ (reference sequence). The CDR3 protein is CASSLSAPRAYEQYF. The CDR3 DNA is TGTGCCAGCAGCTTATCGGCTCCCCGGGCCTACGAGCAGTACTTC. The full variable domain, rest sourced from reference TRBV7-7 and TRBJ2-7, is GAGVSQSPRYKVTKRGQDVTLRCDPISSHATLYWYQQALGQGPEFLTYFNYEAQPDKSGLPSDRFSAERPEGSISTLTIQRTEQRDSAMYRCASSLSAPRAYEQYFGPGTRLTVT.

CDR3 protein: CASRIDRITDTQYF. CDR3 in DNA: TGTGCCAGCAGAATAGACAGGATCACAGATACGCAGTATTTT. The V gene is TRBV7-9, the J gene TRBJ2-3, with D maybe TRBD1 (6 bases). There are 14 residues in the CDR3. Looked up from germline, CDR1 is SEHNR and CDR2 is FQNEAQ (reference sequence). V gave up 6 bases and J gave up 2 bases, with 12 bases separating them.

The chain has TRBV15 and TRBJ1-2; TRBD1 matches 12 bases. This CDR3 contains 17 residues. From germline, CDR1 is LNHNV and CDR2 YYDKDF (reference sequence). V trimming: 0 bases; J trimming: 7 bases; junction bases outside the gene matches: 9. CDR3 residues: CATSRDPGQGAGGGYTF. CDR3 DNA: TGTGCCACCAGCAGAGACCCGGGACAGGGGGCCGGGGGTGGCTACACCTTC.

V is TRBV7-6 and J is TRBJ2-1; 7 bases map to TRBD2. This CDR3 is 18 amino acids long. The V and J ends lost 1 base and 4 bases, in that order; junction bases with no gene match: 13. In germline, CDR1 is SGHVS, CDR2 FNYEAQ. The CDR3 protein is CASSLDATSPRLYNEQFF. The DNA for the CDR3 is TGTGCCAGCAGCTTAGACGCGACTAGCCCACGGTTATACAATGAGCAGTTCTTC.

The rearrangement uses TRBV6-1 and TRBJ2-1, with TRBD2 matching over 10 bases. After removal of 5 bases from V and 4 bases from J, the junction contained 5 bases not matched to a gene. Germline CDR1 reads MNHNS; CDR2 reads SASEGT. CDR3 length: 15 residues. DNA for the CDR3: TGTGCCAGCAGTCAACTAGCGGGAACTTACAATGAGCAGTTCTTC. Residues: CASSQLAGTYNEQFF.

This clone was counted between two and nine times. This sequence joins TRBV14 and TRBJ2-3, with TRBD2 matching over 8 bases. Germline loops: CDR1 SGHDN, CDR2 FVKESK. V was pared by 1 base and J by 0 bases, with 6 bases of the junction left unmatched. The CDR3 contains 17 residues. The CDR3: CASSQASLAASTDTQYF. CDR3 nucleotides: TGTGCCAGCAGCCAAGCGTCACTAGCGGCTAGCACAGATACGCAGTATTTT.

V and J are TRBV6-5 and TRBJ2-3; a possible D gene is TRBD1 (6 bases). The CDR3 loop spans 15 amino acids. The V gene's germline CDR1 is MNHEY and CDR2 SVGAGI. V was cut by 2 bases and J by 0 bases, with 9 bases left in between. DNA of the CDR3: TGTGCCAGCAGTTACGACCAGGGGAGCACAGATACGCAGTATTTT. Amino acids: CASSYDQGSTDTQYF.

This clone was detected only once. V usage is TRBV9 and J usage is TRBJ1-1; TRBD1 matches 8 bases. Germline values: CDR1 SGDLS, CDR2 YYNGEE. Trimming took 0 bases from V and 5 from J; bases not matched to a gene: 6. There are 15 residues in the CDR3. CDR3 protein: CASSVAGGYTTEAFF. The CDR3 DNA follows: TGTGCCAGCAGCGTAGCAGGGGGCTATACAACTGAAGCTTTCTTT.

This clone occurred once. The gene calls are TRBV13 and TRBJ2-7, with TRBD2 identical over 9 bases. This CDR3 contains 15 residues. CDR1 PRHDT and CDR2 FYEKMQ come from the germline V gene (reference sequence). With 0 bases clipped from V and 4 bases from J, the junction kept 4 bases outside the gene matches. CDR3 protein: CASSLGTSGYYEQYF. The CDR3 DNA sequence: TGTGCCAGCAGCTTAGGGACTAGCGGTTATTACGAGCAGTACTTC.

Remarks on this clone: Distinct nucleotide sequences in the sample also encode this CDR3. V gene TRBV18 combines with J gene TRBJ1-1; 9 bases are a match to TRBD1. There are 13 residues in the CDR3. The germline CDR1 and CDR2 sequences are KGHSH and LQKENI. V was clipped by 3 bases and J by 4 bases; unmatched bases: 0. CDR3 DNA sequence: TGTGCCAGCTCACCGACAGGGGGCACTGAAGCTTTCTTT. Its protein is CASSPTGGTEAFF.

This clone came up once. The rearrangement links TRBV25-1 to TRBJ2-5, with a possible D match to TRBD1 (7 bases). The germline V gene encodes CDR1 MGHDK and CDR2 SYGVNS. The V end lost 2 bases, the J end lost 4 bases, and 11 bases lay between the germline ends. The CDR3 is 14 residues long. The CDR3 DNA follows: TGTGCCAGCAGTGAAGACAGGGAGGCAGAGACCCAGTACTTC. Translating gives CASSEDREAETQYF.

The table lists this clone with a count of one. V usage is TRBV7-2 and J usage is TRBJ2-5; the D gene is possibly TRBD2 (6 bases). The CDR3 contains 16 residues. CDR1 and CDR2 from the germline V gene are SGHTA and FQGNSA. V shed 2 bases and J shed 3 bases, with 16 bases lying between them. The CDR3, as DNA: TGTGCCAGCAGCTTAAGCCTCGGGAGCGGAGAAGAGACCCAGTACTTC. Its translation is CASSLSLGSGEETQYF.

The rearrangement joins TRBV25-1 to TRBJ2-1, with 8 bases that match TRBD1. The CDR3 length is 13 residues. Germline loops: CDR1 MGHDK, CDR2 SYGVNS. V lost 4 bases, J lost 6 bases, and 2 bases stayed unmatched. The CDR3, as DNA: TGTGCCAGCAGTGCCCAGGGGGCCAATGAGCAGTTCTTC. Translated: CASSAQGANEQFF.

The chain carries TRBV28 and TRBJ2-4; a weak D match, TRBD1 (8 bases). Germline V gives CDR1 MDHEN, CDR2 SYDVKM. V lost 2 bases, J lost 5 bases, and 16 bases lay in between. This CDR3 region has 16 residues. This chain's CDR3 is CASSLAQGGGQNIQYF. CDR3 DNA: TGTGCCAGCAGTTTAGCACAGGGGGGGGGACAAAACATTCAGTACTTC.

This clone was detected only once. The chain is built from TRBV28 and TRBJ1-3; D may be TRBD1 (6 bases). Trimming stripped 4 bases from V and 5 bases from J, with 15 bases between. The CDR3 length is 15 residues. The germline V gene encodes CDR1 MDHEN and CDR2 SYDVKM. CDR3 amino acids: CASSSAGTTRNTIYF. DNA for the CDR3: TGTGCCAGCAGTTCCGCCGGGACAACTAGAAACACCATATATTTT.

This chain uses TRBV4-3 with TRBJ2-1; weak D call: TRBD2 (6 bases). This CDR3 is built from 14 residues. With 1 base removed from V and 10 bases from J, the gap between germline ends came to 14 bases. Germline V lookup: CDR1 LGHNA, CDR2 YSLEER. The CDR3 coding sequence is TGCGCCAGCAGCCAAGCTGCGGGAAGAGGGGAGCAGTTCTTC. Translated: CASSQAAGRGEQFF.

This chain links TRBV27 with TRBJ2-7, with a weak D call TRBD2 (6 bases). Trimming took 1 base from V and 5 from J, leaving 9 bases between them. Germline CDR1 MNHEY, CDR2 SMNVEV (reference sequence). The CDR3 extends over 13 amino acids. The DNA of the CDR3 is TGTGCCAGCAGTTTATATGTAGCGGACGAGCAGTACTTC. Translated: CASSLYVADEQYF.